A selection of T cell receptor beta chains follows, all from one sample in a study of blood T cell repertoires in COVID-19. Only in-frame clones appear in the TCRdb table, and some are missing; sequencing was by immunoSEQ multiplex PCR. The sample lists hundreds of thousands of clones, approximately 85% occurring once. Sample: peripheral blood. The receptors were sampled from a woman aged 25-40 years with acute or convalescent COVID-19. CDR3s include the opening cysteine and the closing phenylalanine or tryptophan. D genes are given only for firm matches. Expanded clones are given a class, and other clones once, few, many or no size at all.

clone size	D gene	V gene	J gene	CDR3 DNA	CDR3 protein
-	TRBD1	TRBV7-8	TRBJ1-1	TGTGCCAGCAGCCTAGGACAGGGGGCGCCGGTCACTGAAGCTTTCTTT	CASSLGQGAPVTEAFF
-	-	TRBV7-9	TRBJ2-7	TGTGCCAGCAGCGAAGGGGGGGTACCATCCTACGAGCAGTACTTC	CASSEGGVPSYEQYF
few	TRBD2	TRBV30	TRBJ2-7	TGTGCCTGGAGTGTAGTGACTAGCGGTTCCTACGAGCAGTACTTC	CAWSVVTSGSYEQYF
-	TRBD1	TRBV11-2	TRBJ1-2	TGTGCCAGCAGCACGGACAGGGATTCGTTCTACACCTTC	CASSTDRDSFYTF
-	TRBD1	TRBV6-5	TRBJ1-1	TGTGCCAGCAGAAGTCCGGGACAGGGGGCTGAAGCTTTCTTT	CASRSPGQGAEAFF
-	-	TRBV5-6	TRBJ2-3	TGTGCCAGCAGGATAGTGGCAGATACGCAGTATTTT	CASRIVADTQYF
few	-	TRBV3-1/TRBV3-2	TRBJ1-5	TGTGCCAGCAGCCAAGTCGTGAGCGCGCTCCTAGAAAAATCTAATAGCAATCAGCCCCAGCATTTT	CASSQVVSALLEKSNSNQPQHF
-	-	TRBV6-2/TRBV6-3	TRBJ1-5	TGTGCCAGCAGTTACTCGGGAGGGGATGACAATCAGCCCCAGCATTTT	CASSYSGGDDNQPQHF
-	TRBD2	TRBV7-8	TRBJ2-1	TGTGCCAGCAGCTACGACCCGGGACTAGCGGACTACAATGAGCAGTTCTTC	CASSYDPGLADYNEQFF
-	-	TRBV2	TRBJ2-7	TGTGCCAGCAGGCCGAGCTCCTACGAGCAGTACTTC	CASRPSSYEQYF
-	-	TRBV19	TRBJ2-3	TGTGCCAGTAGCCGGGGCACAGATACGCAGTATTTT	CASSRGTDTQYF
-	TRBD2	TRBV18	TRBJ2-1	TGTGCCAGCTTGACTAGCGGGAGAGATAGGAATGAGCAGTTCTTC	CASLTSGRDRNEQFF
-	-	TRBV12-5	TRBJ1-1	TGTGCTACAGGGTGGGGGAACACTGAAGCTTTCTTT	CATGWGNTEAFF
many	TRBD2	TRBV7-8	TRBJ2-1	TGTGCCAGCAGCTCGTCCCAAGCGGGGAGGGTGGATGAGCAGTTCTTC	CASSSSQAGRVDEQFF
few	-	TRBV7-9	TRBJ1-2	TGTGCCAGCAGCCTCCCCGGTCGGGGCTACACCTTC	CASSLPGRGYTF
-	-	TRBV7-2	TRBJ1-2	TGTGCCAGCAGCTTGCGACAGGATTATGGCTACACCTTC	CASSLRQDYGYTF
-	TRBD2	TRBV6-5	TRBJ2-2	TGTGCCAGCAGCTCTAGCGGGAGGGCCACCGGGGAGCTGTTTTTT	CASSSSGRATGELFF
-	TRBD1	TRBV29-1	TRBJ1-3	TGCAGCGTTGAAGACGGGACAGGGGCTGGAAACACCATATATTTT	CSVEDGTGAGNTIYF
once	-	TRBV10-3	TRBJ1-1	TGTGCCATCAGTGCTCTTAACACTGAAGCTTTCTTT	CAISALNTEAFF
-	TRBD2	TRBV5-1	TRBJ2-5	TGCGCCAGCAGCCCATGGACTAGCGGGAGGGCCGGGGAGACCCAGTACTTC	CASSPWTSGRAGETQYF
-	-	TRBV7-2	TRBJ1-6	TGTGCCAGCAGCTTAGTCGGCCAGGATTCACCCCTCCACTTT	CASSLVGQDSPLHF
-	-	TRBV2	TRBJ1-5	TGTGCCAGCAGTGGAGGGGCCGGACAGTTCCATCAGCCCCAGCATTTT	CASSGGAGQFHQPQHF
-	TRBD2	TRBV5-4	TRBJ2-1	TGTGCCAGCAGCTTGGTAGGACTAGCGGGAGTCCGTGATGAGCAGTTCTTC	CASSLVGLAGVRDEQFF
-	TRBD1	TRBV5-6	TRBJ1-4	TGTGCCAGCAGCTACCGGAGGGGGCGGACTAATGAAAAACTGTTTTTT	CASSYRRGRTNEKLFF
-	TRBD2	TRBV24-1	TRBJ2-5	TGTGCCACCAGTGATCAATACCTGGGACTAGCGGGAGGACCAGAGACCCAGTACTTC	CATSDQYLGLAGGPETQYF
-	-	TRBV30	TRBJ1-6	TGTGCCTGGAGTTTATATACAGGTTCGAGCTCCTATAATTCACCCCTCCACTTT	CAWSLYTGSSSYNSPLHF
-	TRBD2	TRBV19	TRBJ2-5	TGTGCCAGTAGTATATGGGGACTAGCGACGAAAGAGACCCAGTACTTC	CASSIWGLATKETQYF
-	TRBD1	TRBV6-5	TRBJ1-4	TGTGCCAGCCACCAGACAGGGGACGAAAAACTGTTTTTT	CASHQTGDEKLFF
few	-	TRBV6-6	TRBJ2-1	TGTGCCAGCAGTTACTCGCAGGGAACCTACAATGAGCAGTTCTTC	CASSYSQGTYNEQFF
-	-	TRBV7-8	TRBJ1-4	TGTGCCAGCAGCTTAGTATATGGGGGAGGAGAAAAACTGTTTTTT	CASSLVYGGGEKLFF
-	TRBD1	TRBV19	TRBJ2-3	TGTGCCAGTAGTGCACAGGGGGCGGGCACAGATACGCAGTATTTT	CASSAQGAGTDTQYF
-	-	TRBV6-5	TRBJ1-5	TGTGCCAGCAGCCCAGGGGTCAATCAGCCCCAGCATTTT	CASSPGVNQPQHF
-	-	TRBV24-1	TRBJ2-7	TGTGCCACCAAGGGGCTGACAGGTAAACACGAGCAGTACTTC	CATKGLTGKHEQYF
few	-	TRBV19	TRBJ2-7	TGTGCCAGTAGTTCACAGGCGATGGGGACCTACGAGCAGTACTTC	CASSSQAMGTYEQYF
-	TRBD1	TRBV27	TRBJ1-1	TGTGCCAGCAGTTTTACCGGGACAGTAAACACTGAAGCTTTCTTT	CASSFTGTVNTEAFF
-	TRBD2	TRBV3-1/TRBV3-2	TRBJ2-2	TGTGCCAGCAGCCAAGGGACTAGCGGGAGTCACACCGGGGAGCTGTTTTTT	CASSQGTSGSHTGELFF
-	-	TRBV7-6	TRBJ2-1	TGTGCCAGCAGCTCAACGACTACCCAGCGCATATCCTACAATGAGCAGTTCTTC	CASSSTTTQRISYNEQFF